This T cell receptor beta chain is from a study of cytotoxic CD8 clonotypes in ibrutinib-treated CLL. Whole-study results and caveats: Clonality was elevated at ibrutinib response and had returned toward baseline at progression. Sampling schedules were unmatched across sustained-remission and progressing patients.

The CDR3 length is 14 residues. In germline, CDR1 is KGHSH, CDR2 LQKENI. Trimming took 5 bases from V and 2 from J; bases not matched to a gene: 4. Frozen-stored PBMCs produced roughly 2 micrograms of genomic DNA for TCR beta libraries. Depths of 1 in 200,000 to 1 in 1 million T cells were the sequencing target. Only in-frame clones appear in the TCRdb table, and some are missing; sequencing was by immunoSEQ multiplex PCR. The sample lists about 28,000 clones, around 57% occurring once. Concerning this clone itself: Its specificity is unknown.

The genes are TRBV18 and TRBJ2-5; 8 bases map to TRBD2. Sequencing was performed on PBMCs, taken before ibrutinib treatment. This TCR was sampled from a human donor with chronic lymphocytic leukemia. CDR3: CASSYGGEQETQYF. CDR3 DNA sequence: TGTGCCAGCTCATACGGGGGGGAACAAGAGACCCAGTACTTC. The full variable domain, rest sourced from reference TRBV18 and TRBJ2-5, is NAGVMQNPRHLVRRRGQEARLRCSPMKGHSHVYWYRQLPEEGLKFMVYLQKENIIDESGMPKERFSAEFPKEGPSILRIQQVVRGDSAAYFCASSYGGEQETQYFGPGTRLLVL.